The rows below give T cell receptor beta chains drawn from one sample of a study of T cell repertoires in ileal Crohn's disease. Some clones are missing from TCRdb's copy, which holds only in-frame ones; the method was immunoSEQ multiplex PCR. Among a few thousand clones listed, 55% to 80% were seen once. Sequenced material: ileal tissue. The receptor source for this set is an adult with Crohn's disease. Both conserved end residues are part of each CDR3. Fields, in order: J gene, V gene, CDR3 protein.

j_call: TRBJ1-1
v_call: TRBV11-2
cdr3_aa: CASSSSLSGTEAFF

j_call: TRBJ2-3
v_call: TRBV5-4
cdr3_aa: CASSWLAGGGADTQYF

j_call: TRBJ2-1
v_call: TRBV7-8
cdr3_aa: CASSLAHRTSERNEQFF

j_call: TRBJ1-4
v_call: TRBV7-9
cdr3_aa: CASRTENEKLFF

j_call: TRBJ1-5
v_call: TRBV21-1
cdr3_aa: CASSHMAGDQPQHF

j_call: TRBJ1-4
v_call: TRBV30
cdr3_aa: CAWSDRRGHEKLFF

j_call: TRBJ2-2
v_call: TRBV4-1
cdr3_aa: CASSQDPHMTSLGGELFF

j_call: TRBJ2-2
v_call: TRBV6-4
cdr3_aa: CASRETGGVGELFF

j_call: TRBJ1-4
v_call: TRBV2
cdr3_aa: CASSLQGGSEKLFF

j_call: TRBJ1-3
v_call: TRBV15
cdr3_aa: CATSKPDRGSGNTIYF

j_call: TRBJ1-5
v_call: TRBV5-5
cdr3_aa: CASSIDTYSNQPQHF

j_call: TRBJ1-4
v_call: TRBV5-1
cdr3_aa: CASSPLTGYEKLFF

j_call: TRBJ1-5
v_call: TRBV28
cdr3_aa: CASSFAGQGAASNQPQHF

j_call: TRBJ1-2
v_call: TRBV27
cdr3_aa: CASASGYAGYTF

j_call: TRBJ2-7
v_call: TRBV2
cdr3_aa: CASTGFSTEQYF

j_call: TRBJ1-1
v_call: TRBV7-9
cdr3_aa: CASSPRGWEAFF

j_call: TRBJ1-1
v_call: TRBV5-5
cdr3_aa: CASSLEWGSEAFF

j_call: TRBJ2-1
v_call: TRBV5-1
cdr3_aa: CASSLGGTYSYNEQFF

j_call: TRBJ2-3
v_call: TRBV14
cdr3_aa: CASSLTSGGETDTQYF

j_call: TRBJ2-2
v_call: TRBV19
cdr3_aa: CASSIVGGPGELFF

j_call: TRBJ1-2
v_call: TRBV15
cdr3_aa: CATSRGMTGGINYGYTF

j_call: TRBJ1-2
v_call: TRBV6-5
cdr3_aa: CASSEILYGYTF

j_call: TRBJ2-2
v_call: TRBV5-6
cdr3_aa: CASSLVSGAHTGELFF

j_call: TRBJ2-7
v_call: TRBV5-1
cdr3_aa: CASSYPGQWEQYF

j_call: TRBJ2-3
v_call: TRBV7-2
cdr3_aa: CASSFGQNTQYF

j_call: TRBJ2-7
v_call: TRBV5-6
cdr3_aa: CASKPGLGPREQYF

j_call: TRBJ1-2
v_call: TRBV6-1
cdr3_aa: CASSGPDPYGYTF

j_call: TRBJ2-7
v_call: TRBV5-5
cdr3_aa: CASSHPGATYEQYF

j_call: TRBJ1-2
v_call: TRBV14
cdr3_aa: CASSQVSGVMSRTNYGYTF

j_call: TRBJ2-7
v_call: TRBV19
cdr3_aa: CASSPTGVYEQYF

j_call: TRBJ1-4
v_call: TRBV6-6
cdr3_aa: CASSETGGRDEKLFF

j_call: TRBJ2-1
v_call: TRBV7-3
cdr3_aa: CASSDARDRVGEQFF

j_call: TRBJ2-1
v_call: TRBV29-1
cdr3_aa: CSARDPGRGEQFF

j_call: TRBJ1-2
v_call: TRBV29-1
cdr3_aa: CSATGTEGYGYTF

j_call: TRBJ2-3
v_call: TRBV7-8
cdr3_aa: CASSLRGASDTQYF

j_call: TRBJ1-1
v_call: TRBV27
cdr3_aa: CASSAGVNTEAFF